This T cell receptor (beta chain) derives from a study of blood T cells in healthy people across ages. The CDR3 has 15 residues. The V and J ends lost 6 bases and 4 bases respectively, with 18 bases between them. Germline CDR1 SGHDT, CDR2 YYEEEE. Study outcomes and limitations: Researchers deemed the diversity estimates from one million T cells underestimates. Among long-lived donors, naive CD4+ cells were more numerous and diversity higher than in aged donors.

On this clonotype: Antigen unknown.

About 10 milliliters of peripheral blood were drawn from each donor into EDTA-treated tubes. Together with a sample-barcoded 5' primer, a J-beta primer mix was included in a second PCR lasting roughly 6 to 12 cycles. A template-switch adaptor that had 12 random nucleotides put a tag on each cDNA molecule. In TCRdb, the 5' RACE reads were re-called with MiXCR into one record per CDR3 protein. Of about 1,800,000 distinct CDR3 sequences listed, about 28% were seen once; the top ten hold more than 6%. The clonotype was recovered from a woman younger than 45 in good health. Sample: blood. This chain uses TRBV5-6 with TRBJ2-3, with D perhaps matching TRBD1 (6 bases). CDR3 amino acids: CASTSGWGPADTQYF. DNA for the CDR3: TGTGCCAGCACCTCTGGCTGGGGGCCCGCAGATACGCAGTATTTT.